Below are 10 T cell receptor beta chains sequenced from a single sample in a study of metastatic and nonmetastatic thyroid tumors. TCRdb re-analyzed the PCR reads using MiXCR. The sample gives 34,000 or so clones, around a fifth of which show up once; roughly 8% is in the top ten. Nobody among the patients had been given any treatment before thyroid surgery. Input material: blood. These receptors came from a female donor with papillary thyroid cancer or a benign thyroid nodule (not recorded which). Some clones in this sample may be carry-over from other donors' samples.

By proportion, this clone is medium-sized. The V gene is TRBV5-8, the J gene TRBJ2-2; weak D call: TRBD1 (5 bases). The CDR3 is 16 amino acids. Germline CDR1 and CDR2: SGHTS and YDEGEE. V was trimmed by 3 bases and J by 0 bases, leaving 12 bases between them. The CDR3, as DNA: TGTGCCAGCAGCTATACGACAGATTCGAACACCGGGGAGCTGTTTTTT. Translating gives CASSYTTDSNTGELFF.

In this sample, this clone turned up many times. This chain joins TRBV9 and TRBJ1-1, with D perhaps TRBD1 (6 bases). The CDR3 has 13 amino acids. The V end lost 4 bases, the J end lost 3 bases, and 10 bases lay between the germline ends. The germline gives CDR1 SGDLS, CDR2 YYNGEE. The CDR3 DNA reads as TGTGCCAGCAGCATAACAGGGTACACTGAAGCTTTCTTT. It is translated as CASSITGYTEAFF.

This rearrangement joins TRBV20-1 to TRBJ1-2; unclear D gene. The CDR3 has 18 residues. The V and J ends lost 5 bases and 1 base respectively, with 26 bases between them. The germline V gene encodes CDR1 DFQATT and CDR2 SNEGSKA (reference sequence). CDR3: CSALKDRERRGINYGYTF. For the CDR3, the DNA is TGCAGTGCTCTGAAAGACCGAGAAAGGCGCGGCATTAACTATGGCTACACCTTC.

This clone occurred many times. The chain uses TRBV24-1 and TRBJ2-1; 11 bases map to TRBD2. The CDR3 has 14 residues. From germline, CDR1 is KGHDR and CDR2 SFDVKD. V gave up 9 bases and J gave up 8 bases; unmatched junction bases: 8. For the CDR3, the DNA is TGTGCCACCGCGACTAGCGGGAAAGGGGATGAGCAGTTCTTC. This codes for CATATSGKGDEQFF.

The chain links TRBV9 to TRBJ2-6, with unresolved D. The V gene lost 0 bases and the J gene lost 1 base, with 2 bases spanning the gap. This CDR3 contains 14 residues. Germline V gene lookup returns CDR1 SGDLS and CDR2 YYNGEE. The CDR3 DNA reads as TGTGCCAGCAGCGTAGTATCTGGGGCCAACGTCCTGACTTTC. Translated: CASSVVSGANVLTF.

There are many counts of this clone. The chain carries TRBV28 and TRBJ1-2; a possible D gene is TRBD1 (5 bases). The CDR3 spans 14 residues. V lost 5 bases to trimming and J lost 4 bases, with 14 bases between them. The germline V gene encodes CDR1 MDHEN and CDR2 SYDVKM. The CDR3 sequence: CASSPPGGSYGYTF. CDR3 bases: TGTGCCAGCAGTCCCCCGGGGGGGTCCTATGGCTACACCTTC.

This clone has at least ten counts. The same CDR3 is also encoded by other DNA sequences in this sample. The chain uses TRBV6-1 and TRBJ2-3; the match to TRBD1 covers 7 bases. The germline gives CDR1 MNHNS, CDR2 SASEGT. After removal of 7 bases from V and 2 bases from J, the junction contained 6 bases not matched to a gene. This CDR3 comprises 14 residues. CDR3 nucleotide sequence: TGTGCCAGCAAACTGACAGGGCACACAGATACGCAGTATTTT. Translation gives CASKLTGHTDTQYF.

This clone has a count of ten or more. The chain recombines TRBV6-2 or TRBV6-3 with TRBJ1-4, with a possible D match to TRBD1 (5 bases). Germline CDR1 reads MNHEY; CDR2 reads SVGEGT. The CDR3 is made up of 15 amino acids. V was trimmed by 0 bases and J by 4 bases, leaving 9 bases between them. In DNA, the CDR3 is TGTGCCAGCAGTTACTCTAGGGGCCTTAATGAAAAACTGTTTTTT. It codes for CASSYSRGLNEKLFF.

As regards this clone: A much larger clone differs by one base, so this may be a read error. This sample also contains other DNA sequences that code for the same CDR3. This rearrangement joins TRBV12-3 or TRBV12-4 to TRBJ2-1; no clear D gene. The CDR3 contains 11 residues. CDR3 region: CASSWVNEQFF. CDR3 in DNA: TGTGCCAGTAGTTGGGTCAATGAGCAGTTCTTC.

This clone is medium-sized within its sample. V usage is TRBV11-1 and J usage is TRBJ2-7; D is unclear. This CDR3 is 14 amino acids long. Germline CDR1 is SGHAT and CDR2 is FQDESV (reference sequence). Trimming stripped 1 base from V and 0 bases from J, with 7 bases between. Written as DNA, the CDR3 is TGTGCCAGCAGCTTAGGCCGAGCCTCCTACGAGCAGTACTTC. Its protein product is CASSLGRASYEQYF.